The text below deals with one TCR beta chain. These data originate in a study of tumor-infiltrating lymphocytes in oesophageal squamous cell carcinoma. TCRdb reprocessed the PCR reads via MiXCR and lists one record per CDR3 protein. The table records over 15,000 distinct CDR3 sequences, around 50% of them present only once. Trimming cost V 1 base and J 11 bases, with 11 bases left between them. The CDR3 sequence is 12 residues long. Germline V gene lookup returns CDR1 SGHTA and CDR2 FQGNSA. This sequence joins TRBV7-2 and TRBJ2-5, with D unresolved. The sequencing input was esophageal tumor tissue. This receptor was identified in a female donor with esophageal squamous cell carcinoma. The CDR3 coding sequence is TGTGCCAGCAGCTTAGGAGGTATGGGGCAGTACTTC. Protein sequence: CASSLGGMGQYF.